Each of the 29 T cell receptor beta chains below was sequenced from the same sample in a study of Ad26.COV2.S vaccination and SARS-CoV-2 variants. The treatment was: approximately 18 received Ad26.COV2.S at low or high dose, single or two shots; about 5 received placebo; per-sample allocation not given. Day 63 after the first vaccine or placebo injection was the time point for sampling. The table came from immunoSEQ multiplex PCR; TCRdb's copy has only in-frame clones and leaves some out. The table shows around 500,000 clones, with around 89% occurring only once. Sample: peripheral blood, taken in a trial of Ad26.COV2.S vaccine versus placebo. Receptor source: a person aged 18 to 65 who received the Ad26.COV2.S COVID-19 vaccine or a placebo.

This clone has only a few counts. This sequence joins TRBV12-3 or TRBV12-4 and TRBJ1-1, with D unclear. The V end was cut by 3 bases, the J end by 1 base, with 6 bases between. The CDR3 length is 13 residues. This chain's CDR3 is CASSFSQNTEAFF. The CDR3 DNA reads TGTGCCAGCAGTTTTTCACAGAACACTGAAGCTTTCTTT.

CDR3 sequence reads: CAWSSPPRGTEAFF. Written as DNA, the CDR3 is TGTGCCTGGAGCTCTCCGCCGAGGGGCACTGAAGCTTTCTTT. The V call is TRBV30, the J call TRBJ1-1, with a tentative D call TRBD1 (5 bases). This CDR3 has 14 residues. Trimming took 3 bases from V and 4 from J, leaving 15 bases between them. Looked up from germline, CDR1 is GTSNPN and CDR2 is SVGIG (reference sequence).

The chain's CDR3 is CASSGGAHNEQFF. In DNA, the CDR3 is TGTGCCAGCAGCGGGGGGGCCCACAATGAGCAGTTCTTC. The chain combines TRBV7-9 with TRBJ2-1, with D maybe TRBD2 (7 bases). Germline assignment: CDR1 SEHNR and CDR2 FQNEAQ (reference sequence). Trimming pared 5 bases from V and 5 bases from J, leaving 10 bases between. The CDR3 runs to 13 residues.

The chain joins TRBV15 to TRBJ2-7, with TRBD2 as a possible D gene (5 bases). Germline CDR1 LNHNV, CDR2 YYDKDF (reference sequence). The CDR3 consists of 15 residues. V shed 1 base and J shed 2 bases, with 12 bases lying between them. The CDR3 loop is CATSRGLAGAYEQYF. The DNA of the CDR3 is TGTGCCACCAGCAGAGGCCTAGCAGGAGCCTACGAGCAGTACTTC.

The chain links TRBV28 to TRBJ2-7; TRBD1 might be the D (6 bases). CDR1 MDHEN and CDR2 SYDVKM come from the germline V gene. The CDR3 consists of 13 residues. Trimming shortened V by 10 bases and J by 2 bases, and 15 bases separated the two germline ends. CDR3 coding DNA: TGTGCCACCATGAACAGGGTCGCCTACGAGCAGTACTTC. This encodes CATMNRVAYEQYF.

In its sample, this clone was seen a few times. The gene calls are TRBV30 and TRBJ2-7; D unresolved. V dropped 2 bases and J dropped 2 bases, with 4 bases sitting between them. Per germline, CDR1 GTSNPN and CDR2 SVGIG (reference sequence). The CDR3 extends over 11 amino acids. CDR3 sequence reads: CAWSTTYEQYF. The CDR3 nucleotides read TGTGCCTGGAGTACCACCTACGAGCAGTACTTC.

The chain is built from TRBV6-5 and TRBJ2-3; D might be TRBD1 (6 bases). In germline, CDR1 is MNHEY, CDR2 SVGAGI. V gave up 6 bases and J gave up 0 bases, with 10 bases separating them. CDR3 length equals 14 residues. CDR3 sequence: CASRRTVSTDTQYF. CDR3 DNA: TGTGCCAGCAGAAGGACAGTTAGCACAGATACGCAGTATTTT.

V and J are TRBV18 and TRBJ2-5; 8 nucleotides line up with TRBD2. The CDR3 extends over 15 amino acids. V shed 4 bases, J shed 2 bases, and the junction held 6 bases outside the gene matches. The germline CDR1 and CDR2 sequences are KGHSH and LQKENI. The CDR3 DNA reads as TGTGCCAGCTCACAACTGCGGGGGGATCAAGAGACCCAGTACTTC. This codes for CASSQLRGDQETQYF.

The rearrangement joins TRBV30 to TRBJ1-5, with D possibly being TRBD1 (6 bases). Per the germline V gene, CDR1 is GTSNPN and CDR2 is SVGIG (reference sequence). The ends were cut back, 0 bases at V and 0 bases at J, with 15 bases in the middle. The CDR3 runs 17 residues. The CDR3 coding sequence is TGTGCCTGGAGTGTAGGGGGATACAGCCATAGCAATCAGCCCCAGCATTTT. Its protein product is CAWSVGGYSHSNQPQHF.

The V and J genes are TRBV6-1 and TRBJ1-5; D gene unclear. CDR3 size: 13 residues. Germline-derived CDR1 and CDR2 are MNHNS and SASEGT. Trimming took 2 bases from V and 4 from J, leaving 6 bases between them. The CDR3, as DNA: TGTGCCAGCAGTGAACTGCAAAATCAGCCCCAGCATTTT. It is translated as CASSELQNQPQHF.

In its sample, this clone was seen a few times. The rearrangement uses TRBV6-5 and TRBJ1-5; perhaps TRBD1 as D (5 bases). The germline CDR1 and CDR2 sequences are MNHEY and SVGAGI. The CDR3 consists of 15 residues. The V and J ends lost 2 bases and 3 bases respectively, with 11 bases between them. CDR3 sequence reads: CASSYHRGHNQPQHF. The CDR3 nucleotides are TGTGCCAGCAGTTACCATAGGGGTCACAATCAGCCCCAGCATTTT.

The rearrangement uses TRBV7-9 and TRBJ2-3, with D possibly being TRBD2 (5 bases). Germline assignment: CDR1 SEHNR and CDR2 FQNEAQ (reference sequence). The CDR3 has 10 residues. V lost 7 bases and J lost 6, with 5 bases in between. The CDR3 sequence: CASTGDTQYF. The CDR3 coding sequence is TGTGCCAGCACGGGGGATACGCAGTATTTT.

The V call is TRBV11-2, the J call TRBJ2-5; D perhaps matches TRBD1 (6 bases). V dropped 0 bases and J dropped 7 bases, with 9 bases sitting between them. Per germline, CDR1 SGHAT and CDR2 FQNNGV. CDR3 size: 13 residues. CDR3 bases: TGTGCCAGCAGCTTAGATCGAGGGGGGACCCAGTACTTC. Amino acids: CASSLDRGGTQYF.

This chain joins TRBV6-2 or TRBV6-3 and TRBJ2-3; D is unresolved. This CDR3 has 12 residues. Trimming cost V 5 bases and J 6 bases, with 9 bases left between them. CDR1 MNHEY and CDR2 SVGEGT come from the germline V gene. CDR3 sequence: CASSVRKDTQYF. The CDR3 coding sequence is TGTGCCAGCAGTGTCCGTAAGGATACGCAGTATTTT.

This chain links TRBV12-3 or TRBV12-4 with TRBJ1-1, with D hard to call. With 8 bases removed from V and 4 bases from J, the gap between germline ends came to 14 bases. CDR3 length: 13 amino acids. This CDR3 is CASSPRRSTEAFF. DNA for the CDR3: TGTGCCAGCTCCCCGAGAAGGTCCACTGAAGCTTTCTTT.

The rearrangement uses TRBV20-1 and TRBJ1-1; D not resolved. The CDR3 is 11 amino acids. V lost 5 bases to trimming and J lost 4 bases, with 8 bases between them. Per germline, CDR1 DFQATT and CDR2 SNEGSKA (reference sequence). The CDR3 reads CSASRTTEAFF. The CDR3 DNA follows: TGCAGTGCTTCCCGAACCACTGAAGCTTTCTTT.

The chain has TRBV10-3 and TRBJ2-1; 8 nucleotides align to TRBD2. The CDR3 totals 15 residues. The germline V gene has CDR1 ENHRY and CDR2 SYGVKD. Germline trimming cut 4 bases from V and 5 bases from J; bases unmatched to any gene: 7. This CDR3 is CAISVPREDDNEQFF. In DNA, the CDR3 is TGTGCCATCAGTGTTCCGCGGGAGGATGACAATGAGCAGTTCTTC.

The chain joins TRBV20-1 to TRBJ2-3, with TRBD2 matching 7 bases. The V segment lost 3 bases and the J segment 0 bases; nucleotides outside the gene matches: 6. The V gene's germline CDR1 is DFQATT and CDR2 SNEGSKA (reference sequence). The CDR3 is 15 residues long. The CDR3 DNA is TGCAGTGCTAGTGGGCTTAGCGGGAGCACAGATACGCAGTATTTT. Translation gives CSASGLSGSTDTQYF.

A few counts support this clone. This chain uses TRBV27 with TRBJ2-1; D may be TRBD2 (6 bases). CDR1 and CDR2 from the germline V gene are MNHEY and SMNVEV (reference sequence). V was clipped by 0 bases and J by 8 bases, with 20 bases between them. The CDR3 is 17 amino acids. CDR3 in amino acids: CASSLSGPGRMFDEQFF. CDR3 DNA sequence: TGTGCCAGCAGTTTATCTGGACCAGGGAGGATGTTTGATGAGCAGTTCTTC.

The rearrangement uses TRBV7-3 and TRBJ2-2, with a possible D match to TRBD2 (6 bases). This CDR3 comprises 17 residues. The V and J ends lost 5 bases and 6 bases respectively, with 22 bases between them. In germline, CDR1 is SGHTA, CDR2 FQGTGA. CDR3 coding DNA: TGTGCCAGCAGCCCCCACCCCGGGGGTAGCATGGCCGGGGAGCTGTTTTTT. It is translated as CASSPHPGGSMAGELFF.

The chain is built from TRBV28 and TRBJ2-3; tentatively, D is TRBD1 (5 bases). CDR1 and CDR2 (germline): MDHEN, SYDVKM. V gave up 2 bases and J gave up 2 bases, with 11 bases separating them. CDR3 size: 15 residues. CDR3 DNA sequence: TGTGCCAGCAGTTTACTAGGGGCTCCCACAGATACGCAGTATTTT. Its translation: CASSLLGAPTDTQYF.

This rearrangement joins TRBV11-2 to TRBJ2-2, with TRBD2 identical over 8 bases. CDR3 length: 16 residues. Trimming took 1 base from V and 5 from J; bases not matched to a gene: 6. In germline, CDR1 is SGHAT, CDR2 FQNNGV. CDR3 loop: CASSLVSGGRTGELFF. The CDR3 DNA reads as TGTGCCAGCAGCTTAGTGTCGGGAGGGCGGACCGGGGAGCTGTTTTTT.

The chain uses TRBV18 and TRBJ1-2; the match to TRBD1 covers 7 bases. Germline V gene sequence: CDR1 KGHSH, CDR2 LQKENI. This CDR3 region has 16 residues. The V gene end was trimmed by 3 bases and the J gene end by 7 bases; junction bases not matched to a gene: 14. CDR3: CASSPSSGRGLGGYTF. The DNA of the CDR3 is TGTGCCAGCTCACCGTCTTCCGGCAGGGGGTTAGGTGGCTACACCTTC.

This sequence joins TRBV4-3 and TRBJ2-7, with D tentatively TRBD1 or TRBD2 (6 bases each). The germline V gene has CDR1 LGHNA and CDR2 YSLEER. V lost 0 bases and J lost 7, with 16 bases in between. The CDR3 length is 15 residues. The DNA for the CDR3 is TGCGCCAGCAGCCAAGAAAGGGAAGGGGGGAGGGAGCAGTACTTC. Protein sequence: CASSQEREGGREQYF.

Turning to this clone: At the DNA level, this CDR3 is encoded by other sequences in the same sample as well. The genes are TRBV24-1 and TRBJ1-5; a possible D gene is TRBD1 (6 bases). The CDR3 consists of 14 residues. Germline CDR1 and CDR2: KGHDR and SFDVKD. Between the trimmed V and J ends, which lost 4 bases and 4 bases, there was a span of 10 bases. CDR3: CATSESDSNQPQHF. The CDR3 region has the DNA TGTGCCACCAGTGAATCGGACAGTAATCAGCCCCAGCATTTT.

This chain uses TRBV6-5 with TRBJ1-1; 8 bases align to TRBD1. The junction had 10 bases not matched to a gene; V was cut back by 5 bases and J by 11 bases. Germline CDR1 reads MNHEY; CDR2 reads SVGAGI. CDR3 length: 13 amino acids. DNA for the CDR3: TGTGCCAGCAGTCCCGGACAGGGAAGGTGGGCTTTCTTT. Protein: CASSPGQGRWAFF.

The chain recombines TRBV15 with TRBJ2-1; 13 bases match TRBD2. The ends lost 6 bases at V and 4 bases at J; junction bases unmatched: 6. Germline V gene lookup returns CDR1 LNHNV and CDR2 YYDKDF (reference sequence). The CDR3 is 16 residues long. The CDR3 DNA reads TGTGCCACCAGAGGACTAGCGGGAGCACAATACAATGAGCAGTTCTTC. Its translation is CATRGLAGAQYNEQFF.

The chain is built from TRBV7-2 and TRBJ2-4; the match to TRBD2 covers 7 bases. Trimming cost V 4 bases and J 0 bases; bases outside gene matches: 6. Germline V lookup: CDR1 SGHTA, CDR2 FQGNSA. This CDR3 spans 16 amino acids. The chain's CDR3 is CASSSGGSLAKNIQYF. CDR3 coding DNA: TGTGCCAGCAGCTCCGGGGGGAGTCTAGCCAAAAACATTCAGTACTTC.

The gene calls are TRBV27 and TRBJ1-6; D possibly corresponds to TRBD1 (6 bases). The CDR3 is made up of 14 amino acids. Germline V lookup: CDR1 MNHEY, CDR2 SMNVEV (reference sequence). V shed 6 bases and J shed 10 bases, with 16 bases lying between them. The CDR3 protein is CASSQTGGGSPLHF. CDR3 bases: TGTGCCAGCAGCCAGACAGGTGGTGGGTCACCCCTCCACTTT.